The T cell receptor (beta chain) described here comes from a study of regulatory T cells in long-lasting Graves disease. Time point denoted: persistent/refractory GD, antithyroid drugs over 5 years with positive TRAb. The authors made the TCR library using RNA they extracted from PBMCs. Researchers made TCR beta libraries by using iRepertoire HTBI primers and running Arm-PCR on CDR3 regions. Via MiXCR, TCRdb re-called the multiplex PCR reads, giving one row per CDR3 protein. The sample lists roughly 450,000 distinct CDR3 sequences, 22% occurring once. To note about this clonotype: Antigen: not known.

Study-wide findings and caveats: Limited samples may have lowered accuracy.

Germline trimming cut 0 bases from V and 0 bases from J; bases unmatched to any gene: 6. The CDR3 totals 18 residues. Germline CDR1 is SGHTA and CDR2 is FQGNSA. This sample comprised peripheral blood mononuclear cells (PBMCs), obtained when the disease was refractory, from a patient treated with antithyroid drugs. The source is a female donor with Graves disease. The V call is TRBV7-2, the J call TRBJ2-7, with 12 positions matching TRBD2. The CDR3 region is CASSLAYLAGGSSYEQYF. CDR3 coding DNA: TGTGCCAGCAGCTTAGCCTATCTAGCGGGGGGGAGCTCCTACGAGCAGTACTTC.